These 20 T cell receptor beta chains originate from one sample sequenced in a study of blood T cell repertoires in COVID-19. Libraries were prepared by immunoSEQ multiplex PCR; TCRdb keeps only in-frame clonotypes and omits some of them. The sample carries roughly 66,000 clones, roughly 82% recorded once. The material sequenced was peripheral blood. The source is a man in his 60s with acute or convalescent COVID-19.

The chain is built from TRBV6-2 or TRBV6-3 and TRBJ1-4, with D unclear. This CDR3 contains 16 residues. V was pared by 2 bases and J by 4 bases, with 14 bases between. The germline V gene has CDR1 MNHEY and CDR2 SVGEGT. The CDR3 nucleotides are TGTGCCAGCAGTTACCGGTCCCGGGAGTATAATGAAAAACTGTTTTTT. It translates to CASSYRSREYNEKLFF.

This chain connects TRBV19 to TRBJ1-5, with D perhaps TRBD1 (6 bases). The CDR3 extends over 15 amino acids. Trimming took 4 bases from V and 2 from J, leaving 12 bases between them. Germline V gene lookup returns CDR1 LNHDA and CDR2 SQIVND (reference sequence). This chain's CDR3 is CASSTTGIGNQPQHF. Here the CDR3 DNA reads TGTGCCAGTAGTACCACAGGGATCGGCAATCAGCCCCAGCATTTT.

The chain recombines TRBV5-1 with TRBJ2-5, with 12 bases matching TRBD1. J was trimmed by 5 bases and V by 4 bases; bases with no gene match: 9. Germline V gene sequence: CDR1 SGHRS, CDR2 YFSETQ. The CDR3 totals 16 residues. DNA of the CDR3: TGCGCCAGCAGCCCCGGGGACAGGGGGCTCCAGGAGACCCAGTACTTC. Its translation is CASSPGDRGLQETQYF.

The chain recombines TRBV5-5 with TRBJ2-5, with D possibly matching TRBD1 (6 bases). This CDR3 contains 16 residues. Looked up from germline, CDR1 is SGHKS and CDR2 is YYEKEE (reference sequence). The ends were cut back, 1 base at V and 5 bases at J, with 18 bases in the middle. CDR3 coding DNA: TGTGCCAGCAGCTTGAATCAGGCAGGGGCTTCCGAGACCCAGTACTTC. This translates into CASSLNQAGASETQYF.

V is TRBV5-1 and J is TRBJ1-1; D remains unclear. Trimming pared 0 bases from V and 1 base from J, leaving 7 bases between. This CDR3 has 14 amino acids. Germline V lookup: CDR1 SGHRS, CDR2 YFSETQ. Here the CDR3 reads CASSLATRNTEAFF. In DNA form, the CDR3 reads TGCGCCAGCAGCTTGGCGACAAGGAACACTGAAGCTTTCTTT.

The CDR3 DNA reads TGTGCCAGCAGTACGGACAGGGGGGGCGTCAGCAATCAGCCCCAGCATTTT. Translated: CASSTDRGGVSNQPQHF. The chain combines TRBV27 with TRBJ1-5; 10 bases map to TRBD1. J lost 1 base, V lost 5 bases, and 8 bases had no gene match. The V gene's germline CDR1 is MNHEY and CDR2 SMNVEV (reference sequence). The CDR3 has 17 amino acids.

The DNA for the CDR3 is TGCAGCGCCAACAGGATAAGCTATGGCTACACCTTC. As protein: CSANRISYGYTF. The rearrangement uses TRBV29-1 and TRBJ1-2, with TRBD1 as a possible D gene (5 bases). The CDR3 covers 12 residues. Trimming cost V 7 bases and J 4 bases, with 13 bases left between them. Germline V CDR1 and CDR2: SQVTM, ANQGSEA.

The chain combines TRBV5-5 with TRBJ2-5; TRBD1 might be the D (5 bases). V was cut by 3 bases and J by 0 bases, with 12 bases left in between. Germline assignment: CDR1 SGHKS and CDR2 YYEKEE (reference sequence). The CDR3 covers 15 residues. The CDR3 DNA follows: TGTGCCAGCAGCTACGCCGACAGACACCAAGAGACCCAGTACTTC. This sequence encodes CASSYADRHQETQYF.

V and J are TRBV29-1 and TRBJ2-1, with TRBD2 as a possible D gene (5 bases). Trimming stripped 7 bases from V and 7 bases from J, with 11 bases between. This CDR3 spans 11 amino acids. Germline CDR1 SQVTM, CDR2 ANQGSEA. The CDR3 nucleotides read TGCAGCGCCCCTTCGGGGAATGAGCAGTTCTTC. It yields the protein CSAPSGNEQFF.

The CDR3, as DNA: TGTGCCAGCAGCCCTCCCCCAGGGGCGGAAAACACCATATATTTT. Translated: CASSPPPGAENTIYF. The chain links TRBV5-4 to TRBJ1-3; maybe TRBD1 (6 bases). V shed 4 bases and J shed 6 bases, with 17 bases lying between them. The CDR3 covers 15 residues. Germline CDR1 reads SGHNT; CDR2 reads YYREEE (reference sequence).

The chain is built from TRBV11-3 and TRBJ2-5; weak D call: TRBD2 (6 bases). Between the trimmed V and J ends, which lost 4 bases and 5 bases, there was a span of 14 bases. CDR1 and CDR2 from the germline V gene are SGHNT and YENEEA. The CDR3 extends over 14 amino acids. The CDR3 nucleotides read TGTGCCAGCAGCTCCGGCCACAGCGGGGAGACCCAGTACTTC. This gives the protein CASSSGHSGETQYF.

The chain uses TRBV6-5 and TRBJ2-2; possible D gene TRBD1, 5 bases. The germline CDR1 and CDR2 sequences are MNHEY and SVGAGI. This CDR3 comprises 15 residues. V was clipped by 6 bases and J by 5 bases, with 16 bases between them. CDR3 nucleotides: TGTGCCAGCAGAATGGGGCCCAAGAAGACCGGGGAGCTGTTTTTT. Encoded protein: CASRMGPKKTGELFF.

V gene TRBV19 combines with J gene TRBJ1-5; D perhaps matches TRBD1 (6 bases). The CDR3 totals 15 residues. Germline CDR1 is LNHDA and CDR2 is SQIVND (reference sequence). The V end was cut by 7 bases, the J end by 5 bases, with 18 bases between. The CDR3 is CASKGEHRNYQPQHF. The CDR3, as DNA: TGTGCCAGTAAGGGGGAACATAGAAACTATCAGCCCCAGCATTTT.

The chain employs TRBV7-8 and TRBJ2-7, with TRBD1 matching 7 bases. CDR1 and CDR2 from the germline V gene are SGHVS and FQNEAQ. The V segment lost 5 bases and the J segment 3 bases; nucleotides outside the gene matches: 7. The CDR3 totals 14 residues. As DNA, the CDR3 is TGTGCCAGCAGCAATCTACAGGGGATCTACGAGCAGTACGTC. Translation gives CASSNLQGIYEQYV.

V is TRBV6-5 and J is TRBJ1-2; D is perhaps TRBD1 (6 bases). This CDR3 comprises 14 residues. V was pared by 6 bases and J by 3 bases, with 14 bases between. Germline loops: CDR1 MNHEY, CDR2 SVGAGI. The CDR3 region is CASRRFRTDYGYTF. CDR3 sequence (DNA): TGTGCCAGCAGACGCTTCAGGACAGACTATGGCTACACCTTC.

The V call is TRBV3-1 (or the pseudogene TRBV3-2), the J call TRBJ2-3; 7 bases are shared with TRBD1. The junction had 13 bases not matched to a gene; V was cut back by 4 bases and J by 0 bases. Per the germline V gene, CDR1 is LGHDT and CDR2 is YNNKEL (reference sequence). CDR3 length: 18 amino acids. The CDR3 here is CASSPEGWGQKSTDTQYF. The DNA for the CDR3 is TGTGCCAGCAGCCCCGAAGGTTGGGGACAGAAGAGCACAGATACGCAGTATTTT.

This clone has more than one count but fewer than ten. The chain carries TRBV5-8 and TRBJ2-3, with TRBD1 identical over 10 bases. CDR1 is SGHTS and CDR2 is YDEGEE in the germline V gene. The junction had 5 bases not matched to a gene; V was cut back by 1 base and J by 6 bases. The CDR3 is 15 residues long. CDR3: CASSLWDRGVDTQYF. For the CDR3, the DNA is TGTGCCAGCAGCTTGTGGGACAGGGGTGTTGATACGCAGTATTTT.

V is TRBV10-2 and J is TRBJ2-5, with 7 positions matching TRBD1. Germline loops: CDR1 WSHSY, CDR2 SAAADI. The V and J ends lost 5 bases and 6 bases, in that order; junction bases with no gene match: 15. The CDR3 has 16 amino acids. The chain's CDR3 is CASSPMGQLMRKTQYF. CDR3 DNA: TGCGCCAGCAGTCCGATGGGACAGTTGATGAGAAAGACCCAGTACTTC.

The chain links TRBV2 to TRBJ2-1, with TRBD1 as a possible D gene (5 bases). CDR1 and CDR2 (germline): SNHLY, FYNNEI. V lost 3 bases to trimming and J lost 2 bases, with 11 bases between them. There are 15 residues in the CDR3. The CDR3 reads CASSESGRPYNEQFF. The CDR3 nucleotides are TGTGCCAGCAGTGAGTCAGGGCGACCCTACAATGAGCAGTTCTTC.

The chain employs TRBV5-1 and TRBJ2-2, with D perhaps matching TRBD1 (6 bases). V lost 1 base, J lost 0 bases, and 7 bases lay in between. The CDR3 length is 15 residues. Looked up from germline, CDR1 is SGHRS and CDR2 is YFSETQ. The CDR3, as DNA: TGCGCCAGCAGCTTGAGGACAGCGAACACCGGGGAGCTGTTTTTT. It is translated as CASSLRTANTGELFF.